The 27 T cell receptor beta chains below were found in one sample sequenced in a study of blood T cell repertoires in COVID-19. TCRdb's table, derived via immunoSEQ multiplex PCR, lists solely in-frame clones and lacks some. The sample has roughly 140,000 clones, around 84% seen once. Sequenced sample: peripheral blood. These TCRs come from a woman aged 45-65 years in a cohort sampled during active or convalescent COVID-19.

The rearrangement joins TRBV7-2 to TRBJ2-7, with D tentatively TRBD1 (6 bases). The V and J ends lost 1 base and 2 bases respectively, with 15 bases between them. The CDR3 is made up of 16 amino acids. Germline CDR1 SGHTA, CDR2 FQGNSA. The CDR3 loop is CASSLEMQGPPYEQYF. CDR3 nucleotide sequence: TGTGCCAGCAGCTTAGAGATGCAGGGGCCCCCCTACGAGCAGTACTTC.

Here the CDR3 reads CASSLGRANEKLFF. CDR3 sequence (DNA): TGTGCCAGCAGCTTGGGCAGGGCAAATGAAAAACTGTTTTTT. V and J are TRBV7-9 and TRBJ1-4, with D perhaps matching TRBD1 (5 bases). V was cut by 3 bases and J by 5 bases, with 10 bases left in between. Germline-derived CDR1 and CDR2 are SEHNR and FQNEAQ (reference sequence). The length of the CDR3 is 14 residues.

The chain joins TRBV4-3 to TRBJ1-3; tentative D call: TRBD1 (5 bases). The V end lost 0 bases, the J end lost 2 bases, and 11 bases lay between the germline ends. The germline CDR1 and CDR2 sequences are LGHNA and YSLEER. The CDR3 is 16 amino acids. This chain's CDR3 is CASSQDSAGTGNTIYF. The CDR3 DNA sequence: TGCGCCAGCAGCCAAGATTCGGCAGGGACTGGAAACACCATATATTTT.

This clone is a singleton in its sample. This CDR3 is CASSIGGGFTEAFF. CDR3 nucleotide sequence: TGTGCCAGTAGTATCGGGGGGGGTTTCACTGAAGCTTTCTTT. The V call is TRBV19, the J call TRBJ1-1; D is possibly TRBD1 (5 bases). The CDR3 consists of 14 residues. The V gene lost 3 bases and the J gene lost 4 bases, with 12 bases spanning the gap. Germline CDR1 is LNHDA and CDR2 is SQIVND (reference sequence).

This clone has just a few counts. This chain connects TRBV4-3 to TRBJ1-2; D perhaps matches TRBD1 (6 bases). Per germline, CDR1 LGHNA and CDR2 YSLEER. Trimming shortened V by 1 base and J by 6 bases, and 21 bases separated the two germline ends. The CDR3 sequence is 17 residues long. The CDR3 DNA sequence: TGCGCCAGCAGCCAAGTGGTTGGGGCAGGGGCGATTAATGGCTACACCTTC. It codes for CASSQVVGAGAINGYTF.

The V and J genes are TRBV6-5 and TRBJ2-1; possibly TRBD2 for D (6 bases). This CDR3 is built from 14 residues. Germline values: CDR1 MNHEY, CDR2 SVGAGI. Trimming left V 3 bases short and J 7 bases short, with 13 bases between. CDR3 DNA: TGTGCCAGCAGTTATGGACTATTCAAAAATGAGCAGTTCTTC. It encodes CASSYGLFKNEQFF.

The V and J genes are TRBV5-6 and TRBJ2-6; no reliable D call. The germline V gene encodes CDR1 SGHDT and CDR2 YYEEEE. The CDR3 loop spans 14 amino acids. Deletions cut 1 base from V and 1 base from J, with 3 bases between. The CDR3 sequence is CASSLRSGANVLTF. CDR3 DNA: TGTGCCAGCAGCTTGCGGTCTGGGGCCAACGTCCTGACTTTC.

This chain uses TRBV15 with TRBJ2-7, with D possibly being TRBD1 (5 bases). Trimming pared 5 bases from V and 9 bases from J, leaving 23 bases between. Per germline, CDR1 LNHNV and CDR2 YYDKDF (reference sequence). The CDR3 has 15 residues. CDR3 nucleotide sequence: TGTGCCACCAGCCTTCTTAGGCAGGGAACAGCCGTGCAGTACTTC. Translation gives CATSLLRQGTAVQYF.

This clone has more than one count but fewer than ten. The rearrangement links TRBV27 to TRBJ1-2; TRBD1 matches at 7 bases. Germline loops: CDR1 MNHEY, CDR2 SMNVEV (reference sequence). The CDR3 totals 17 residues. V trimming: 3 bases; J trimming: 4 bases; junction bases outside the gene matches: 14. The CDR3: CASSLVHRGRIGYGYTF. CDR3 DNA sequence: TGTGCCAGCAGTTTGGTCCACAGGGGAAGGATCGGCTATGGCTACACCTTC.

This clone occurred a few times. This chain's CDR3 is CASSYRSGTDTQYF. The CDR3 region has the DNA TGTGCCAGCAGTTATCGTAGCGGCACAGATACGCAGTATTTT. This sequence joins TRBV2 and TRBJ2-3; a weak D match, TRBD2 (5 bases). The CDR3 runs 14 residues. CDR1 SNHLY and CDR2 FYNNEI come from the germline V gene. Trimming pared 5 bases from V and 1 base from J, leaving 10 bases between.

This chain links TRBV2 with TRBJ2-3; 10 positions match TRBD2. The CDR3 loop spans 15 amino acids. Germline-derived CDR1 and CDR2 are SNHLY and FYNNEI. V was clipped by 4 bases and J by 4 bases; unmatched bases: 5. CDR3 amino acids: CASSVQRGGADTQYF. As DNA, the CDR3 is TGTGCCAGCAGTGTACAGCGGGGGGGAGCAGATACGCAGTATTTT.

This clone was recorded only once. The chain links TRBV6-2 or TRBV6-3 to TRBJ2-7, with 9 bases aligning to TRBD1. J lost 5 bases, V lost 5 bases, and 7 bases had no gene match. CDR3 size: 14 residues. Germline values: CDR1 MNHEY, CDR2 SVGEGT. CDR3 sequence reads: CASSMGQGFHEQYF. CDR3 sequence (DNA): TGTGCCAGCAGTATGGGACAGGGCTTCCACGAGCAGTACTTC.

The chain joins TRBV6-1 to TRBJ2-3; 13 nucleotides match TRBD2. Germline values: CDR1 MNHNS, CDR2 SASEGT. V shed 2 bases, J shed 3 bases, and the junction held 8 bases outside the gene matches. The CDR3 is 18 amino acids. CDR3 sequence (DNA): TGTGCCAGCAGTGAATATGGGACTAGCGGGGTGTTAACAGATACGCAGTATTTT. Translation: CASSEYGTSGVLTDTQYF.

The chain carries TRBV25-1 and TRBJ2-7; D gene uncertain. With 4 bases removed from V and 0 bases from J, the gap between germline ends came to 4 bases. CDR1 MGHDK and CDR2 SYGVNS come from the germline V gene. The length of the CDR3 is 12 residues. CDR3 protein: CASSASSYEQYF. The CDR3 DNA is TGTGCCAGCAGTGCCAGCTCCTACGAGCAGTACTTC.

The J gene is TRBJ2-7, the V gene TRBV2; tentatively, D is TRBD2 (6 bases). This CDR3 contains 14 residues. Per the germline V gene, CDR1 is SNHLY and CDR2 is FYNNEI. V lost 7 bases, J lost 7 bases, and 20 bases lay in between. The CDR3 is CASTGSRAGSEQYF. The CDR3 DNA follows: TGTGCCAGCACGGGGTCTAGGGCGGGGTCTGAGCAGTACTTC.

The rearrangement joins TRBV20-1 to TRBJ1-2; TRBD1 might be the D (5 bases). Germline V gives CDR1 DFQATT, CDR2 SNEGSKA (reference sequence). The CDR3 sequence is 11 residues long. Trimming pared 6 bases from V and 6 bases from J, leaving 11 bases between. The chain's CDR3 is CSASTDNGYTF. As DNA, the CDR3 is TGCAGTGCGTCGACAGATAATGGCTACACCTTC.

The gene calls are TRBV7-6 and TRBJ2-2; TRBD2 agrees at 11 bases. The CDR3 covers 16 residues. The V segment lost 5 bases and the J segment 0 bases; nucleotides outside the gene matches: 2. Germline CDR1 and CDR2: SGHVS and FNYEAQ. The CDR3 loop is CASSQGLAANTGELFF. The DNA for the CDR3 is TGTGCCAGCAGCCAGGGACTAGCGGCGAACACCGGGGAGCTGTTTTTT.

This chain connects TRBV30 to TRBJ2-7; D gene unclear. CDR1 and CDR2 from the germline V gene are GTSNPN and SVGIG (reference sequence). The length of the CDR3 is 12 residues. The V end was cut by 3 bases, the J end by 6 bases, with 12 bases between. CDR3 nucleotide sequence: TGTGCCTGGAGAGCCTCCCATTCCGAGCAGTACTTC. Translated, it gives CAWRASHSEQYF.

The rearrangement links TRBV12-3 or TRBV12-4 to TRBJ1-1; TRBD1 might be the D (5 bases). This CDR3 has 10 residues. V was clipped by 5 bases and J by 13 bases, with 11 bases between them. The DNA of the CDR3 is TGTGCCAGCAGTCGGACATCCATTTTCTTT. Translating it yields CASSRTSIFF.

J is TRBJ1-3 and V is TRBV18; TRBD1 aligns across 11 bases. The CDR3 has 16 residues. Unmatched junction bases numbered 6, after V lost 6 bases and J lost 2 bases. The germline V gene has CDR1 KGHSH and CDR2 LQKENI. The CDR3 sequence is CASSQDRGLTGNTIYF. DNA for the CDR3: TGTGCCAGCTCTCAGGACAGGGGGCTGACTGGAAACACCATATATTTT. Looking up the rest from reference TRBV18 and TRBJ1-3 gives the full variable domain: NAGVMQNPRHLVRRRGQEARLRCSPMKGHSHVYWYRQLPEEGLKFMVYLQKENIIDESGMPKERFSAEFPKEGPSILRIQQVVRGDSAAYFCASSQDRGLTGNTIYFGEGSWLTVV.

This clone was counted between two and nine times. V and J are TRBV7-2 and TRBJ2-3; the D gene is possibly TRBD2 (5 bases). This CDR3 is built from 17 residues. V gave up 2 bases and J gave up 3 bases, with 18 bases separating them. Germline lookup yields CDR1 SGHTA and CDR2 FQGNSA. The CDR3 region has the DNA TGTGCCAGCAGCTTAAATCCTAGCTCCTTCGGAACAGATACGCAGTATTTT. As protein: CASSLNPSSFGTDTQYF.

The rearrangement uses TRBV18 and TRBJ2-3, with TRBD1 matching over 8 bases. J was trimmed by 2 bases and V by 5 bases; bases with no gene match: 3. The CDR3 is 14 residues long. Germline V gene sequence: CDR1 KGHSH, CDR2 LQKENI. The DNA for the CDR3 is TGTGCCAGCTCAGGGACAGGAATCACAGATACGCAGTATTTT. Amino acid sequence: CASSGTGITDTQYF.

This chain connects TRBV6-5 to TRBJ1-2; D is unclear. The CDR3 loop spans 15 amino acids. Trimming removed 0 bases at V and 4 bases at J, with 12 bases between. The germline gives CDR1 MNHEY, CDR2 SVGAGI. The CDR3 reads CASSYSGQAGYGYTF. Written as DNA, the CDR3 is TGTGCCAGCAGTTACTCGGGCCAGGCAGGCTATGGCTACACCTTC.

V and J are TRBV15 and TRBJ1-1, with 9 nucleotides matching TRBD1. Germline V gene data show CDR1 as LNHNV and CDR2 as YYDKDF (reference sequence). There are 15 residues in the CDR3. The J segment lost 7 bases and the V segment lost 1 base, leaving 7 bases of the junction unmatched. The CDR3 here is CATSRGGTGNDEAFF. As DNA, the CDR3 is TGTGCCACCAGCAGAGGGGGGACAGGGAACGATGAAGCTTTCTTT.

The chain links TRBV7-2 to TRBJ1-6; tentatively, D is TRBD1 (5 bases). Trimming shortened V by 1 base and J by 4 bases, and 14 bases separated the two germline ends. This CDR3 has 17 residues. Germline V gives CDR1 SGHTA, CDR2 FQGNSA. CDR3 loop: CASSLGGAGIYNSPLHF. CDR3 DNA sequence: TGTGCCAGCAGCTTAGGGGGCGCAGGAATTTATAATTCACCCCTCCACTTT.

The CDR3 DNA is TGTGCCAGCAGCGCGGGGATTGAGCAGTTCTTC. This encodes CASSAGIEQFF. J is TRBJ2-1 and V is TRBV7-6; a weak D match, TRBD2 (6 bases). CDR1 SGHVS and CDR2 FNYEAQ come from the germline V gene. This CDR3 region has 11 residues. V lost 5 bases to trimming and J lost 9 bases, with 8 bases between them. Filled out from reference TRBV7-6 and TRBJ2-1, the complete variable domain reads GAGVSQSPRYKVTKRGQDVALRCDPISGHVSLYWYRQALGQGPEFLTYFNYEAQQDKSGLPNDRFSAERPEGSISTLTIQRTEQRDSAMYRCASSAGIEQFFGPGTRLTVL.

This chain links TRBV5-1 with TRBJ1-1, with a possible D match to TRBD1 (6 bases). The germline CDR1 and CDR2 sequences are SGHRS and YFSETQ. Trimming left V 0 bases short and J 1 base short, with 13 bases between. The CDR3 contains 16 residues. The CDR3, as DNA: TGCGCCAGCAGCTTGGGCCCGGACAGACCGAACACTGAAGCTTTCTTT. Its translation: CASSLGPDRPNTEAFF.